The 16 T cell receptor beta chains below come from one sample, sequenced in a study of shared clonotypes between healthy human individuals. Clones were read by immunoSEQ multiplex PCR, and TCRdb kept only the in-frame ones, dropping some. Seen here are roughly 2,300,000 clones, less than 95% observed once, and the top ten hold about 0.36%. The specimen sequenced was naive CD4+ T cells from PBMCs. Subset of the sample: CD45RA+ positively selected. All receptors derive from a young man in good health. Some clones in this sample may be carry-over from other donors' samples.

This clone has more than one count but fewer than ten. The chain recombines TRBV28 with TRBJ1-2; no reliable D call. Trimming cost V 5 bases and J 8 bases, with 12 bases left between them. The germline V gene has CDR1 MDHEN and CDR2 SYDVKM. The length of the CDR3 is 12 residues. This CDR3 reads CASSRRDGGYTF. DNA for the CDR3: TGTGCCAGCAGTCGTAGGGATGGGGGCTACACCTTC.

The chain recombines TRBV5-1 with TRBJ2-7; D unresolved. The CDR3 covers 14 residues. CDR1 SGHRS and CDR2 YFSETQ come from the germline V gene. Between the trimmed V and J ends, which lost 4 bases and 0 bases, there was a span of 11 bases. The DNA for the CDR3 is TGCGCCAGCAGCGCATCCCTGGGCTCCTACGAGCAGTACTTC. Its protein is CASSASLGSYEQYF.

For this clone: This may be a read error: a much more frequent sequence differs by one nucleotide. The same CDR3 also results from other DNA sequences found in this sample. This rearrangement joins TRBV18 to TRBJ1-1, with D uncertain. The CDR3 has 13 amino acids. Trimming left V 1 base short and J 1 base short, with 4 bases between. The V gene's germline CDR1 is KGHSH and CDR2 LQKENI. The CDR3 coding sequence is TGTGCCAGCTCACCACAGCGGAACACTGAAGCTTTCTTT. It specifies CASSPQRNTEAFF.

The chain carries TRBV2 and TRBJ2-7; perhaps TRBD2 as D (6 bases). V lost 2 bases to trimming and J lost 5 bases, with 7 bases between them. The CDR3 consists of 12 residues. Germline V CDR1 and CDR2: SNHLY, FYNNEI. CDR3 nucleotides: TGTGCCAGCAGTGAATGGGGGGACGAGCAGTACTTC. Protein: CASSEWGDEQYF.

V and J are TRBV27 and TRBJ2-2; 8 bases match TRBD2. The germline CDR1 and CDR2 sequences are MNHEY and SMNVEV (reference sequence). The length of the CDR3 is 15 residues. J was trimmed by 2 bases and V by 6 bases; bases with no gene match: 5. The CDR3 is CASRRGLANTGELFF. The CDR3 DNA reads as TGTGCCAGCAGGCGAGGACTAGCCAACACCGGGGAGCTGTTTTTT.

The chain recombines TRBV29-1 with TRBJ2-7; 9 positions agree with TRBD1. This CDR3 spans 13 amino acids. Unmatched junction bases numbered 9, after V lost 6 bases and J lost 6 bases. Germline V gene data show CDR1 as SQVTM and CDR2 as ANQGSEA. DNA for the CDR3: TGCAGCGTCCGGACAGGGGTCGTATCCGAGCAGTACTTC. Residues: CSVRTGVVSEQYF.

The chain joins TRBV6-6 to TRBJ2-3; no reliable D call. The CDR3 length is 11 residues. Germline V CDR1 and CDR2: MNHNY, SVGAGI (reference sequence). V lost 7 bases to trimming and J lost 0 bases, with 2 bases between them. For the CDR3, the DNA is TGTGCCAGCACTAGCACAGATACGCAGTATTTT. Translation: CASTSTDTQYF.

Here the CDR3 reads CASSADRGAQYF. CDR3 bases: TGTGCCAGCAGCGCCGATAGGGGGGCCCAGTACTTC. The rearrangement links TRBV7-2 to TRBJ2-5; D is possibly TRBD1 or TRBD2 (6 bases each). The CDR3 length is 12 residues. The V end lost 5 bases, the J end lost 9 bases, and 13 bases lay between the germline ends. The germline gives CDR1 SGHTA, CDR2 FQGNSA. Using reference TRBV7-2 and TRBJ2-5 for the parts outside the CDR3, the full variable domain is GAGVSQSPSNKVTEKGKDVELRCDPISGHTALYWYRQSLGQGLEFLIYFQGNSAPDKSGLPSDRFSAERTGGSVSTLTIQRTQQEDSAVYLCASSADRGAQYFGPGTRLLVL.

The chain's CDR3 is CASQTVQGVAGELFF. In DNA, the CDR3 is TGTGCCAGCCAGACGGTACAGGGGGTGGCCGGGGAGCTGTTTTTT. The V gene is TRBV6-5, the J gene TRBJ2-2; 8 bases map to TRBD1. Germline trimming cut 8 bases from V and 6 bases from J; bases unmatched to any gene: 11. CDR1 and CDR2 from the germline V gene are MNHEY and SVGAGI. CDR3 length equals 15 residues.

This chain connects TRBV5-1 to TRBJ2-3; D possibly corresponds to TRBD2 (7 bases). Germline values: CDR1 SGHRS, CDR2 YFSETQ. The V gene lost 4 bases and the J gene lost 6 bases, with 21 bases spanning the gap. The CDR3 runs 16 residues. CDR3 protein: CASSPGVLGGRDTQYF. The CDR3 region has the DNA TGCGCCAGCAGCCCAGGGGTATTGGGGGGGCGTGATACGCAGTATTTT.

This chain connects TRBV6-6 to TRBJ2-2, with D possibly being TRBD2 (5 bases). V was clipped by 4 bases and J by 7 bases, with 16 bases between them. CDR1 and CDR2 (germline): MNHNY, SVGAGI (reference sequence). The CDR3 extends over 15 amino acids. The CDR3 here is CASSSEDPLRGELFF. DNA of the CDR3: TGTGCCAGCAGTTCGGAGGACCCTCTGCGCGGGGAGCTGTTTTTT.

This clone was detected once. The V call is TRBV28, the J call TRBJ1-5; D remains ambiguous. Trimming took off 7 bases at V and 3 bases at J, with 13 bases between the two ends. This CDR3 spans 14 amino acids. Germline V lookup: CDR1 MDHEN, CDR2 SYDVKM. The CDR3 region has the DNA TGTGCCAGCATTGATAGGACCGCCAATCAGCCCCAGCATTTT. Amino acid sequence: CASIDRTANQPQHF.

This chain links TRBV7-7 with TRBJ2-2; tentative D call: TRBD1 (5 bases). Germline CDR1 is SSHAT and CDR2 is FNYEAQ (reference sequence). The CDR3 covers 14 residues. The ends were cut back, 5 bases at V and 5 bases at J, with 12 bases in the middle. The CDR3 loop is CASSLRQHTGELFF. CDR3 sequence (DNA): TGTGCCAGCAGCCTAAGACAGCATACCGGGGAGCTGTTTTTT.

The chain couples TRBV5-4 to TRBJ1-2, with unresolved D. Trimming pared 0 bases from V and 3 bases from J, leaving 9 bases between. Germline assignment: CDR1 SGHNT and CDR2 YYREEE (reference sequence). This CDR3 has 14 amino acids. CDR3 sequence: CASSLEIGYYGYTF. CDR3 nucleotide sequence: TGTGCCAGCAGCTTGGAGATAGGGTACTATGGCTACACCTTC.

The chain employs TRBV5-1 and TRBJ1-2, with 7 bases lining up with TRBD1. J lost 4 bases, V lost 0 bases, and 12 bases had no gene match. CDR3 size: 17 residues. Germline assignment: CDR1 SGHRS and CDR2 YFSETQ. CDR3 region: CASSLAKGTEIFYGYTF. CDR3 DNA sequence: TGCGCCAGCAGCTTGGCGAAGGGGACAGAAATCTTCTATGGCTACACCTTC.

The chain joins TRBV28 to TRBJ1-5, with TRBD1 identical over 8 bases. This CDR3 has 18 amino acids. Germline trimming cut 4 bases from V and 2 bases from J; bases unmatched to any gene: 13. Germline CDR1 is MDHEN and CDR2 is SYDVKM. The CDR3 spells CASSSTYPDRAGNQPQHF. CDR3 in DNA: TGTGCCAGCAGTTCAACATACCCGGACAGGGCCGGCAATCAGCCCCAGCATTTT.